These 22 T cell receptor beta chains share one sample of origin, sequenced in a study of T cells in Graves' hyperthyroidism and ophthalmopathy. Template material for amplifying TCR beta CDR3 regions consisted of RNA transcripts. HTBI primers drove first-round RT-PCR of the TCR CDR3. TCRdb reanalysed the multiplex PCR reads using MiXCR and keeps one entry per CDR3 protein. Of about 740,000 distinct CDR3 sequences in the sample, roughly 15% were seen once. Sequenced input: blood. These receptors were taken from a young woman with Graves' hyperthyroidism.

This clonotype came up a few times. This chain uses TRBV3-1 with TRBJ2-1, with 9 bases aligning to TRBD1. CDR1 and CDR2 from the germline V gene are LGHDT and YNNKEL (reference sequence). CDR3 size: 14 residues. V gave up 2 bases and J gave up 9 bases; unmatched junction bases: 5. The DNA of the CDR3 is TGTGCCAGCAGCCAAAGGACAGGGGTTAGTGAGCAGTTCTTC. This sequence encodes CASSQRTGVSEQFF.

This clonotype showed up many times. CDR3 residues: CASLGQGNTEAFF. CDR3 DNA: TGTGCCAGCTTGGGACAGGGGAACACTGAAGCTTTCTTT. The J gene is TRBJ1-1, the V gene TRBV27, with 9 positions matching TRBD1. Germline V gene data show CDR1 as MNHEY and CDR2 as SMNVEV (reference sequence). The CDR3 runs 13 residues. The V gene end was trimmed by 8 bases and the J gene end by 1 base; junction bases not matched to a gene: 2.

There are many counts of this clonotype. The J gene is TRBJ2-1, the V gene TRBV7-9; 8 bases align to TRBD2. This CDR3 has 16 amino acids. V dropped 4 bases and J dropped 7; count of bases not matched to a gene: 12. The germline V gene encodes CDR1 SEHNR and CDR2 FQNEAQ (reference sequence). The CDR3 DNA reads TGTGCCAGCAGCTCACAAGCGGGAGTCATACAGAATGAGCAGTTCTTC. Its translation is CASSSQAGVIQNEQFF.

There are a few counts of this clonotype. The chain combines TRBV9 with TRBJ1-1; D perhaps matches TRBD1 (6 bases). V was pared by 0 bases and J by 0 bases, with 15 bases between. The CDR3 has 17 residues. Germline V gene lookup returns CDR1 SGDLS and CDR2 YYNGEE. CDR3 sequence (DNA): TGTGCCAGCAGCGTAGATGCGGGGGCCCCCATGAACACTGAAGCTTTCTTT. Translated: CASSVDAGAPMNTEAFF.

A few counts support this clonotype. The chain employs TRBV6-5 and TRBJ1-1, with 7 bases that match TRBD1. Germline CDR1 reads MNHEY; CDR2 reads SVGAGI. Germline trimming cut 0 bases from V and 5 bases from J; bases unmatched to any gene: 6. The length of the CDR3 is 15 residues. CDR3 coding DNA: TGTGCCAGCAGTTACTCTGGCAGGGGGATAACTGAAGCTTTCTTT. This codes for CASSYSGRGITEAFF.

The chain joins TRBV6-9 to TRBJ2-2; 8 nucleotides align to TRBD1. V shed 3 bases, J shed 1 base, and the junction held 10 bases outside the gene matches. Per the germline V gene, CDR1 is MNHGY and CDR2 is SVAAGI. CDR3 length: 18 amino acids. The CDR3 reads CASSYIFWGQENTGELFF. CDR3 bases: TGTGCCAGCAGTTACATTTTTTGGGGACAGGAGAACACCGGGGAGCTGTTTTTT.

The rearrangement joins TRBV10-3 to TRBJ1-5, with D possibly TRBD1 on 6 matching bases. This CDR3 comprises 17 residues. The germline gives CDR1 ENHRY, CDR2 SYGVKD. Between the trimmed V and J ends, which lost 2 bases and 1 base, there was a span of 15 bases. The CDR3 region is CAISERAGDGSNQPQHF. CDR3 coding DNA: TGTGCCATCAGTGAGCGGGCAGGGGATGGAAGCAATCAGCCCCAGCATTTT.

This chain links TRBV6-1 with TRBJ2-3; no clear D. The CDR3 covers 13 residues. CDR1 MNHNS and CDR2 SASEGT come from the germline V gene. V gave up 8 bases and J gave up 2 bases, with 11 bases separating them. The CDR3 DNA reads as TGTGCCAGCCTACACCTACACACAGATACGCAGTATTTT. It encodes CASLHLHTDTQYF.

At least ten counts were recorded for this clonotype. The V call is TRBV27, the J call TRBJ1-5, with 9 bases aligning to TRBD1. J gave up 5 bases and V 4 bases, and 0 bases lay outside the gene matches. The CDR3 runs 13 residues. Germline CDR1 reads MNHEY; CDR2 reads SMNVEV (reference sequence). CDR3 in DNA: TGTGCCAGCAGTTGGACAGGGGATCAGCCCCAGCATTTT. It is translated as CASSWTGDQPQHF.

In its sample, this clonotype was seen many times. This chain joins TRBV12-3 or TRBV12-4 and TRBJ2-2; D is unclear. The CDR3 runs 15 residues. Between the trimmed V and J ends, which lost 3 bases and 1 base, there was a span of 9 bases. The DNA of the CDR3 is TGTGCCAGCAGTTTGAGTCCGGGGAACACCGGGGAGCTGTTTTTT. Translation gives CASSLSPGNTGELFF.

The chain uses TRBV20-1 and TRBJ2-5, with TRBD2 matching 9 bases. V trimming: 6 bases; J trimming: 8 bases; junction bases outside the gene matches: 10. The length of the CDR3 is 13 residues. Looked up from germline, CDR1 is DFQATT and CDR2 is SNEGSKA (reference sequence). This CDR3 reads CSASPYSGSTQYF. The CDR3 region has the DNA TGCAGTGCATCCCCATATAGCGGGAGTACCCAGTACTTC.

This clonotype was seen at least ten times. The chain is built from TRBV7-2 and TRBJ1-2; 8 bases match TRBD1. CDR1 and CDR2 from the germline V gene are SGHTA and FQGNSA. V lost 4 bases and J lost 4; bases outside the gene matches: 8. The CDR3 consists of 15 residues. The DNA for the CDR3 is TGTGCCAGCAGCTCCAGGGGGCGCAAGGGCTATGGCTACACCTTC. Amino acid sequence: CASSSRGRKGYGYTF.

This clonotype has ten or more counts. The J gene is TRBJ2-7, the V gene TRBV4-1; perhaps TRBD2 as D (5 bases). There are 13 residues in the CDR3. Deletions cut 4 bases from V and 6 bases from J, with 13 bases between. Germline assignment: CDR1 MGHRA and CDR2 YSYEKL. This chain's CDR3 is CASSRRVGSEQYF. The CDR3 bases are TGCGCCAGCAGCCGAAGGGTAGGGAGCGAGCAGTACTTC.

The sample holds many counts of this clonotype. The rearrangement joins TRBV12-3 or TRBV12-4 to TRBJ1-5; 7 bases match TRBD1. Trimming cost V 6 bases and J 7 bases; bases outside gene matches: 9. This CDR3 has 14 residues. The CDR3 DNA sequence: TGTGCCAGCAGCCCTACAGGGGAAGCCCAGCCCCAGCATTTT. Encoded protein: CASSPTGEAQPQHF.

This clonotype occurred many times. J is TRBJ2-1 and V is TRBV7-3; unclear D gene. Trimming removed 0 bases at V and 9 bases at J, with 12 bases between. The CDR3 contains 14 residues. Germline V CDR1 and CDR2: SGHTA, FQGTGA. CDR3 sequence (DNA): TGTGCCAGCAGCTTAACGTTGGCTAGTAGTGAGCAGTTCTTC. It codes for CASSLTLASSEQFF. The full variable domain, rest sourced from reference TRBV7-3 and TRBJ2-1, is GAGVSQTPSNKVTEKGKYVELRCDPISGHTALYWYRQSLGQGPEFLIYFQGTGAADDSGLPNDRFFAVRPEGSVSTLKIQRTERGDSAVYLCASSLTLASSEQFFGPGTRLTVL.

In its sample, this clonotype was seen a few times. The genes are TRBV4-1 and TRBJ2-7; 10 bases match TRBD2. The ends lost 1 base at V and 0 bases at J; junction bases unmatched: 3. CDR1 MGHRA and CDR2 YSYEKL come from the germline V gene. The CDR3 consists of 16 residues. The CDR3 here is CASSQGSGRVSYEQYF. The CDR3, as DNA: TGCGCCAGCAGCCAAGGAAGCGGGAGGGTCTCCTACGAGCAGTACTTC.

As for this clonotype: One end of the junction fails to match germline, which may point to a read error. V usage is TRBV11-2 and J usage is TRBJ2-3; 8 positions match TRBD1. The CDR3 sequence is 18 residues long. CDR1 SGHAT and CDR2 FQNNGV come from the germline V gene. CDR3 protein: CASTLRGSPGQGTDTQYF. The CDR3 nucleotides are TGTGCCAGCACCTTAAGGGGGTCTCCGGGACAGGGCACAGATACGCAGTATTTT.

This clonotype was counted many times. The CDR3 sequence: CASSESGRSTDTQYF. The CDR3 nucleotides read TGTGCCAGCAGTGAATCCGGGAGATCCACAGATACGCAGTATTTT. The chain combines TRBV2 with TRBJ2-3; possible D gene TRBD2, 6 bases. This CDR3 has 15 amino acids. The V and J ends lost 2 bases and 2 bases respectively, with 11 bases between them. Per the germline V gene, CDR1 is SNHLY and CDR2 is FYNNEI.

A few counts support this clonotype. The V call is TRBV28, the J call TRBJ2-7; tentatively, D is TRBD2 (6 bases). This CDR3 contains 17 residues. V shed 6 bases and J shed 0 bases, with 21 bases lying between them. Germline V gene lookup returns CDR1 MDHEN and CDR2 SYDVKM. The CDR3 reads CASSPSGRNPGSYEQYF. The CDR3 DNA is TGTGCCAGCAGCCCTTCTGGGAGGAATCCGGGCTCCTACGAGCAGTACTTC.

DNA for the CDR3: TGTGCCAGCGGGCAGTACTTTTATGGCTACACCTTC. Translating gives CASGQYFYGYTF. The rearrangement joins TRBV2 to TRBJ1-2, with D uncertain. Germline V gene lookup returns CDR1 SNHLY and CDR2 FYNNEI. The CDR3 consists of 12 residues. The V gene lost 8 bases and the J gene lost 5 bases, with 12 bases spanning the gap.

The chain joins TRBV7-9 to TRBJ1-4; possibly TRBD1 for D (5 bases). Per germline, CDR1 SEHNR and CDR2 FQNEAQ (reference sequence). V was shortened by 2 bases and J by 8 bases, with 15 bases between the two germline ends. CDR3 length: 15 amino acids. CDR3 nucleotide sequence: TGTGCCAGCAGCTTAACGCAAGGGGTTGGGGAAAAACTGTTTTTT. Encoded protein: CASSLTQGVGEKLFF.

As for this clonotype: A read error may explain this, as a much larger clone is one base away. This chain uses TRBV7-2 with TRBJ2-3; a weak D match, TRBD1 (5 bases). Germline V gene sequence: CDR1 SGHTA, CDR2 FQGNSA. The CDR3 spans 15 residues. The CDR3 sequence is CVSQLGPSSTDTQYF. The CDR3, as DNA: TGTGTCAGCCAGCTGGGGCCCTCTAGCACAGATACGCAGTATTTT.